The rows below give T cell receptor beta chains drawn from one sample of a study of blood T cell repertoires in COVID-19. Data came from immunoSEQ multiplex PCR; TCRdb stores just in-frame clones and leaves some out. Of just over 80,000 clones in the sample, around 80% are singletons; the top ten hold around 21%. The sequenced material came from peripheral blood. These receptors originate from an elderly woman with active or convalescent COVID-19. CDR3s include the opening cysteine and the closing phenylalanine or tryptophan. D genes are given only for firm matches. Part of the rows lack a size; the others show once, few, many or a class for expanded clones.

TRBV9	-	TRBJ2-1	-	TGTGCCAGCAGCGTAGGTATAGTGCCCTCCTACAATGAGCAGTTCTTC	CASSVGIVPSYNEQFF
TRBV9	TRBD1	TRBJ2-2	-	TGTGCCAGCAGCGTAAGGGACAGGAACACCGGGGAGCTGTTTTTT	CASSVRDRNTGELFF
TRBV9	-	TRBJ1-2	once	TGTGCCAGCAGCGGGGCCGGAGGGTGGGGCTACACCTTC	CASSGAGGWGYTF
TRBV12-3/TRBV12-4	-	TRBJ1-1	few	TGTGCCAGCAGTTTGACAGTGAACACTGAAGCTTTCTTT	CASSLTVNTEAFF
TRBV10-3	-	TRBJ1-1	-	TGTGCCATCAGTGAGGGGGAGATGGCTTTCTTT	CAISEGEMAFF
TRBV5-1	-	TRBJ2-5	once	TGCGCCAGCAGCTTGAGCAGGAACCAAGAGACCCAGTACTTC	CASSLSRNQETQYF
TRBV12-5	-	TRBJ1-3	-	TGTGCTAGTGGTTTGATGACCTCAGGTATTATATATTTT	CASGLMTSGIIYF
TRBV6-6	TRBD1	TRBJ1-4	-	TGTGCCAGCAGTTATGCGGGACAGCATAATGAAAAACTGTTTTTT	CASSYAGQHNEKLFF
TRBV2	-	TRBJ1-1	-	TGTGCCAGCAGTGTTGGAGGTTCGAACACTGAAGCTTTCTTT	CASSVGGSNTEAFF
TRBV3-1/TRBV3-2	-	TRBJ2-7	few	TGTGCCAGCAGCCAAGTTGGGGGCCGATCCTACGAGCAGTACTTC	CASSQVGGRSYEQYF
TRBV18	TRBD1	TRBJ1-2	-	TGTGCCAGCTCACCTACGACAGGGAGCGAAACCTTC	CASSPTTGSETF
TRBV10-2	TRBD2	TRBJ2-5	-	TGCGCCAGCGGACTGACTAGCGGCGACCAAGAGACCCAGTACTTC	CASGLTSGDQETQYF
TRBV19	TRBD1	TRBJ1-2	-	TGTGCCAGTAGAGGACAGGGCGGAAACTATGGCTACACCTTC	CASRGQGGNYGYTF
TRBV15	-	TRBJ1-2	-	TGTGCCACCAGCAGAGAATCCTTAGCTCTGAGGGACTATGGCTACACCTTC	CATSRESLALRDYGYTF
TRBV6-2/TRBV6-3	TRBD2	TRBJ2-1	-	TGTGCCAGCAGTTATAAGCGGGGGGTGTCCTACAATGAGCAGTTCTTC	CASSYKRGVSYNEQFF
TRBV27	TRBD2	TRBJ2-3	-	TGTGCCAGCAGCGGGGGGAAAACAGATACGCAGTATTTT	CASSGGKTDTQYF
TRBV12-5	-	TRBJ1-6	-	TGTGCTAGTGGCCCAGGGATACAGGGTTATAATTCACCCCTCCACTTT	CASGPGIQGYNSPLHF
TRBV19	TRBD2	TRBJ2-2	-	TGTGCCAGTAGCCCGACTAGCGGGGCCGGGGAGCTGTTTTTT	CASSPTSGAGELFF
TRBV6-5	-	TRBJ2-5	-	TGTGCCAGCAGAGTTACAGGACAAGAGACCCAGTACTTC	CASRVTGQETQYF
TRBV2	-	TRBJ1-5	-	TGTGCCAGCAGTGAAGCTGCAGGGAAGGTACCGCCAGAGGAACGGCCCCAGCATTTT	CASSEAAGKVPPEERPQHF
TRBV6-1	-	TRBJ2-7	-	TGTGCCAGCAGTGAATTCAGTTACGAGCAGTACTTC	CASSEFSYEQYF
TRBV10-3	-	TRBJ1-2	-	TGTGCCATCAGTGCGGCGCAAGACAGGCCAAAAGCCTGGGGCTACACCTTC	CAISAAQDRPKAWGYTF
TRBV6-1	-	TRBJ2-1	-	TGTGCCAGCAGTGAAGGGGGGCGAGACAATGAGCAGTTCTTC	CASSEGGRDNEQFF
TRBV9	-	TRBJ2-5	once	TGTGCCAGCAGCGTAGAGGAGGTACCGGTTTGGGAGACCCAGTACTTC	CASSVEEVPVWETQYF
TRBV27	TRBD1	TRBJ2-1	-	TGTGCCAGCAGTAAACAGGGGTTGGACAATGAGCAGTTCTTC	CASSKQGLDNEQFF
TRBV4-1	TRBD2	TRBJ2-1	-	TGCGCCAGCAGCCAAGATCCCCTAGCGGGGGGGGACAATGAGCAGTTCTTC	CASSQDPLAGGDNEQFF
TRBV19	-	TRBJ1-3	-	TGTGCCAGTAGTATAGGAGCCACCATCTCTGGAAACACCATATATTTT	CASSIGATISGNTIYF
TRBV2	-	TRBJ1-6	-	TGTGCCAGCAGTGTGGAGAGCTCCTATAATTCACCCCTCCACTTT	CASSVESSYNSPLHF
TRBV7-9	-	TRBJ1-1	-	TGTGCCAGCAGCTTGACGACAGTGAACACTGAAGCTTTCTTT	CASSLTTVNTEAFF
TRBV5-4	TRBD2	TRBJ2-2	-	TGTGCCAGCAGCTTGGTAGCGGGGGCCGACACCGGGGAGCTGTTTTTT	CASSLVAGADTGELFF
TRBV10-3	TRBD2	TRBJ2-5	-	TGTGCCATCAGTGAGCCTATAGCGGGGGGCCAAGAGACCCAGTACTTC	CAISEPIAGGQETQYF
TRBV5-4	TRBD2	TRBJ2-7	-	TGTGCCAGCAGCTTGACTAGCGGGGGGGCCTACGAGCAGTACTTC	CASSLTSGGAYEQYF
TRBV7-2	-	TRBJ2-3	-	TGTGCCAGCAACGCGGGGGCGAGAGATACGCAGTATTTT	CASNAGARDTQYF
TRBV7-7	TRBD1	TRBJ2-5	-	TGTGCTAGCAGTTGGGGGACAGGAGCGCAAGAGACCCAGTACTTC	CASSWGTGAQETQYF
TRBV19	-	TRBJ1-6	-	TGTGCCAGTAGCCCCTCTGGGGGGGTTGGATCACCCCTCCACTTT	CASSPSGGVGSPLHF
TRBV11-3	TRBD2	TRBJ2-7	-	TGTGCCAGCAGTCTCGGGGGGGCGCGCGAGCAGTACTTC	CASSLGGAREQYF
TRBV28	-	TRBJ1-1	-	TGTGCCGCCCGGGGGGGTTTTAACACTGAAGCTTTCTTT	CAARGGFNTEAFF